This T cell receptor (beta chain) was sequenced in a study of T cells in Graves' hyperthyroidism and ophthalmopathy. Study background: Peripheral blood specimens were obtained at initial diagnosis, prior to any treatment.

Overall study findings and caveats: Researchers report that a 13 V-J model separated ophthalmopathy from stable hyperthyroidism.

There are 14 residues in the CDR3. With 3 bases clipped from V and 3 bases from J, the junction kept 3 bases outside the gene matches. Germline CDR1 is DFQATT and CDR2 is SNEGSKA (reference sequence). Amplification of TCR beta CDR3 regions used RNA as the template. TCR CDR3 underwent first-round RT-PCR with the HTBI primer set. From the multiplex PCR reads, TCRdb called clonotypes with MiXCR, one entry per CDR3 protein. The repertoire includes some 490,000 distinct CDR3 sequences, 22% of them detected once, and about half sits in the top ten. As regards this clonotype: The antigen is not known.

Each person with ophthalmopathy scored at least 3 on the Clinical Activity Score, reached NOSPECS grade 4 or higher, and had been ill under 3 months. Thyroid ultrasound, orbital computed tomography, clinical symptoms, and serum thyroxine and TRAb underpinned diagnoses. The J gene is TRBJ2-1, the V gene TRBV20-1; 9 bases line up with TRBD2. Sequenced input: blood. The TCR was taken from a woman aged 70 to 79 with Graves' ophthalmopathy. The CDR3 protein is CSASRLAVYNEQFF. The CDR3 DNA reads TGCAGTGCTAGTCGACTAGCGGTCTACAATGAGCAGTTCTTC.